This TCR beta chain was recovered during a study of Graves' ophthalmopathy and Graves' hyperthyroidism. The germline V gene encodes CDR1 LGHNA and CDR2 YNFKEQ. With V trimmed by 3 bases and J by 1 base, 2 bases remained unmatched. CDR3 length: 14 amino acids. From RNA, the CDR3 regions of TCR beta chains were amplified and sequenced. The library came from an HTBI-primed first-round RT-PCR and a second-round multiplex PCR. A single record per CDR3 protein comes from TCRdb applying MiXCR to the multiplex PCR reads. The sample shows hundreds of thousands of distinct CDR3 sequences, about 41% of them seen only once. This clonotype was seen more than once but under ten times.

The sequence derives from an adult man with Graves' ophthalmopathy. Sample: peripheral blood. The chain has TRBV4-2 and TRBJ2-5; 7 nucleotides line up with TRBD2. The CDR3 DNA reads TGTGCCAGCAGCCACCGCGGGAGCCAAGAGACCCAGTACTTC. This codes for CASSHRGSQETQYF.